Listed below are T cell receptor beta chains from one sample, sequenced in a study of cytomegalovirus exposure and HLA in healthy donors. Clones were read by immunoSEQ multiplex PCR, and TCRdb kept only the in-frame ones, dropping some. The repertoire has 100,000 to 150,000 clones, around 78% of them found once; the top ten carry approximately 3.9%. Sequenced: PBMCs. These receptors all stem from a man in his forties in good health and CMV-seronegative. The CDR3 runs from the conserved cysteine through the conserved F or W. D genes are given only for firm matches. Part of the rows lack a size; the others show once, few, many or a class for expanded clones.

j_call: TRBJ2-5
cdr3_length: 15
d_call: TRBD1
clone_size: .
v_call: TRBV7-3
cdr3_aa: CASLKKTGGAETQYF
cdr3_nt: TGTGCCAGTCTAAAAAAAACAGGGGGCGCGGAGACCCAGTACTTC

j_call: TRBJ2-3
cdr3_length: 14
d_call: .
clone_size: .
v_call: TRBV6-5
cdr3_aa: CASSYDSSPDTQYF
cdr3_nt: TGTGCCAGCAGTTACGACAGTTCTCCAGATACGCAGTATTTT

j_call: TRBJ1-5
cdr3_length: 17
d_call: .
clone_size: .
v_call: TRBV27
cdr3_aa: CASSYRSGGNSNQPQHF
cdr3_nt: TGTGCCAGCAGTTATAGGTCGGGGGGTAATAGCAATCAGCCCCAGCATTTT

j_call: TRBJ1-1
cdr3_length: 14
d_call: .
clone_size: .
v_call: TRBV5-1
cdr3_aa: CASSPRGGGTEAFF
cdr3_nt: TGCGCCAGCAGCCCTCGAGGGGGGGGGACTGAAGCTTTCTTT

j_call: TRBJ1-2
cdr3_length: 14
d_call: TRBD1
clone_size: .
v_call: TRBV5-1
cdr3_aa: CASSFWGQLNGYTF
cdr3_nt: TGCGCCAGCAGCTTCTGGGGACAGTTGAATGGCTACACCTTC

j_call: TRBJ1-6
cdr3_length: 14
d_call: .
clone_size: once
v_call: TRBV30
cdr3_aa: CAWNLGGLNSPLHF
cdr3_nt: TGTGCCTGGAATCTCGGGGGGCTGAATTCACCCCTCCACTTT

j_call: TRBJ2-3
cdr3_length: 16
d_call: TRBD1
clone_size: .
v_call: TRBV4-2
cdr3_aa: CASSQDIVGQRDTQYF
cdr3_nt: TGTGCCAGCAGCCAAGATATCGTGGGACAGCGAGATACGCAGTATTTT

j_call: TRBJ2-5
cdr3_length: 13
d_call: .
clone_size: .
v_call: TRBV6-6
cdr3_aa: CASSYSRQETQYF
cdr3_nt: TGTGCCAGCAGTTACTCGAGGCAAGAGACCCAGTACTTC

j_call: TRBJ2-5
cdr3_length: 15
d_call: TRBD1
clone_size: few
v_call: TRBV19
cdr3_aa: CASSIGDRVGETQYF
cdr3_nt: TGTGCCAGTAGTATAGGGGACAGGGTAGGAGAGACCCAGTACTTC

j_call: TRBJ1-3
cdr3_length: 14
d_call: TRBD1
clone_size: .
v_call: TRBV27
cdr3_aa: CASSSGQEWDTIYF
cdr3_nt: TGTGCCAGCAGTTCGGGACAGGAGTGGGACACCATATATTTT

j_call: TRBJ2-7
cdr3_length: 14
d_call: TRBD2
clone_size: .
v_call: TRBV4-1
cdr3_aa: CASSLLSGAYEQYF
cdr3_nt: TGCGCCAGCAGCCTCCTGAGCGGGGCGTACGAGCAGTACTTC

j_call: TRBJ2-6
cdr3_length: 17
d_call: TRBD2
clone_size: few
v_call: TRBV6-1
cdr3_aa: CASSEAQGGFGANVLTF
cdr3_nt: TGTGCCAGCAGTGAAGCGCAGGGAGGGTTCGGGGCCAACGTCCTGACTTTC

j_call: TRBJ2-2
cdr3_length: 15
d_call: TRBD1
clone_size: .
v_call: TRBV9
cdr3_aa: CASSPGTGVTGELFF
cdr3_nt: TGTGCCAGCAGCCCCGGGACAGGGGTCACCGGGGAGCTGTTTTTT

j_call: TRBJ2-5
cdr3_length: 11
d_call: .
clone_size: .
v_call: TRBV19
cdr3_aa: CASGVLETQYF
cdr3_nt: TGTGCCAGTGGAGTTTTAGAGACCCAGTACTTC

j_call: TRBJ1-4
cdr3_length: 14
d_call: TRBD1
clone_size: once
v_call: TRBV29-1
cdr3_aa: CSVEGTGIHEKLFF
cdr3_nt: TGCAGCGTTGAGGGGACAGGGATCCATGAAAAACTGTTTTTT

j_call: TRBJ1-1
cdr3_length: 14
d_call: .
clone_size: .
v_call: TRBV19
cdr3_aa: CASSAGGAWGEAFF
cdr3_nt: TGTGCCAGTAGTGCCGGAGGGGCATGGGGTGAAGCTTTCTTT

j_call: TRBJ1-1
cdr3_length: 13
d_call: .
clone_size: .
v_call: TRBV7-9
cdr3_aa: CASSWGITTEAFF
cdr3_nt: TGTGCCAGTTCCTGGGGCATCACCACTGAAGCTTTCTTT

j_call: TRBJ1-1
cdr3_length: 14
d_call: .
clone_size: .
v_call: TRBV5-1
cdr3_aa: CASRVDSLNTEAFF
cdr3_nt: TGCGCCAGCAGAGTGGACAGCCTGAACACTGAAGCTTTCTTT

j_call: TRBJ1-1
cdr3_length: 14
d_call: TRBD1
clone_size: .
v_call: TRBV7-3
cdr3_aa: CASSQQPGQLEAFF
cdr3_nt: TGTGCCAGCAGCCAGCAACCGGGACAGCTTGAAGCTTTCTTT

j_call: TRBJ1-2
cdr3_length: 11
d_call: .
clone_size: .
v_call: TRBV20-1
cdr3_aa: CSSGVQGGYTF
cdr3_nt: TGCAGCAGTGGGGTGCAGGGTGGCTACACCTTC

j_call: TRBJ2-3
cdr3_length: 15
d_call: .
clone_size: .
v_call: TRBV7-9
cdr3_aa: CASSRPTTQADTQYF
cdr3_nt: TGTGCCAGCAGCCGCCCCACTACCCAAGCAGATACGCAGTATTTT

j_call: TRBJ2-7
cdr3_length: 15
d_call: TRBD1
clone_size: .
v_call: TRBV9
cdr3_aa: CASSSPDRGPYEQYF
cdr3_nt: TGTGCCAGCAGCAGCCCCGACAGGGGGCCCTACGAGCAGTACTTC

j_call: TRBJ2-5
cdr3_length: 17
d_call: TRBD2
clone_size: .
v_call: TRBV5-8
cdr3_aa: CASSLGLAGASQETQYF
cdr3_nt: TGTGCCAGCAGCCTTGGACTAGCGGGGGCTTCACAAGAGACCCAGTACTTC

j_call: TRBJ1-2
cdr3_length: 14
d_call: .
clone_size: .
v_call: TRBV6-6
cdr3_aa: CASSYPETEQGYTF
cdr3_nt: TGTGCCAGCAGTTACCCAGAGACAGAGCAGGGCTACACCTTC

j_call: TRBJ1-2
cdr3_length: 14
d_call: .
clone_size: .
v_call: TRBV19
cdr3_aa: CASSMALANYGYTF
cdr3_nt: TGTGCCAGTAGTATGGCCCTAGCTAACTATGGCTACACCTTC

j_call: TRBJ2-3
cdr3_length: 13
d_call: .
clone_size: few
v_call: TRBV6-5
cdr3_aa: CASSYDDRDTQYF
cdr3_nt: TGTGCCAGCAGTTACGACGACAGGGATACGCAGTATTTT

j_call: TRBJ1-2
cdr3_length: 14
d_call: .
clone_size: .
v_call: TRBV9
cdr3_aa: CASSDEGRTYGYTF
cdr3_nt: TGTGCCAGCAGCGACGAAGGACGGACTTATGGCTACACCTTC

j_call: TRBJ1-1
cdr3_length: 13
d_call: .
clone_size: .
v_call: TRBV15
cdr3_aa: CATSMSEQARAFF
cdr3_nt: TGTGCCACCAGCATGTCTGAACAGGCGCGGGCTTTCTTT

j_call: TRBJ2-1
cdr3_length: 13
d_call: .
clone_size: .
v_call: TRBV29-1
cdr3_aa: CSVQPSSYNEQFF
cdr3_nt: TGCAGCGTTCAACCGAGCTCCTACAATGAGCAGTTCTTC

j_call: TRBJ2-2
cdr3_length: 17
d_call: .
clone_size: once
v_call: TRBV19
cdr3_aa: CASSIIRPGESTGELFF
cdr3_nt: TGTGCCAGTAGTATTATTAGGCCGGGGGAGTCCACCGGGGAGCTGTTTTTT

j_call: TRBJ1-1
cdr3_length: 13
d_call: .
clone_size: .
v_call: TRBV7-3
cdr3_aa: CASSFSGNTEAFF
cdr3_nt: TGTGCCAGCAGCTTCTCGGGGAACACTGAAGCTTTCTTT

j_call: TRBJ2-7
cdr3_length: 15
d_call: .
clone_size: .
v_call: TRBV7-3
cdr3_aa: CASSLQSGQSYEQYF
cdr3_nt: TGTGCCAGCAGCTTACAATCCGGACAGTCCTACGAGCAGTACTTC

j_call: TRBJ2-5
cdr3_length: 17
d_call: TRBD1
clone_size: .
v_call: TRBV4-3
cdr3_aa: CASSQDSRGQKQETQYF
cdr3_nt: TGCGCCAGCAGCCAAGATTCCCGGGGACAGAAACAAGAGACCCAGTACTTC

j_call: TRBJ2-2
cdr3_length: 16
d_call: .
clone_size: .
v_call: TRBV18
cdr3_aa: CASSSRDTSNTGELFF
cdr3_nt: TGTGCCAGCTCATCCCGGGACACCTCGAACACCGGGGAGTTGTTTTTT

j_call: TRBJ2-7
cdr3_length: 13
d_call: .
clone_size: .
v_call: TRBV7-8
cdr3_aa: CASSLGAGHEQYF
cdr3_nt: TGTGCCAGCAGCTTAGGAGCAGGCCACGAGCAGTACTTC

j_call: TRBJ2-1
cdr3_length: 15
d_call: TRBD2
clone_size: .
v_call: TRBV9
cdr3_aa: CASSARLAAYNEQFF
cdr3_nt: TGTGCCAGCAGCGCCAGACTAGCAGCTTACAATGAGCAGTTCTTC

j_call: TRBJ1-2
cdr3_length: 15
d_call: .
clone_size: .
v_call: TRBV5-1
cdr3_aa: CASSLDDRRNYGYTF
cdr3_nt: TGCGCCAGCAGCTTGGATGACAGGAGGAACTATGGCTACACCTTC

j_call: TRBJ1-5
cdr3_length: 13
d_call: .
clone_size: .
v_call: TRBV2
cdr3_aa: CASNRDVNQPQHF
cdr3_nt: TGTGCCAGCAACAGGGATGTCAATCAGCCCCAGCATTTT

j_call: TRBJ2-2
cdr3_length: 13
d_call: .
clone_size: .
v_call: TRBV5-4
cdr3_aa: CASSGRVTGELFF
cdr3_nt: TGTGCCAGCAGCGGCAGGGTTACCGGGGAGCTGTTTTTT

j_call: TRBJ1-5
cdr3_length: 15
d_call: .
clone_size: .
v_call: TRBV15
cdr3_aa: CATSRVTDNGQPQHF
cdr3_nt: TGTGCCACCAGCAGAGTTACTGATAATGGTCAGCCCCAGCATTTT

j_call: TRBJ2-5
cdr3_length: 15
d_call: TRBD2
clone_size: .
v_call: TRBV9
cdr3_aa: CASSVGGTTQETQYF
cdr3_nt: TGTGCCAGCAGCGTAGGAGGGACTACCCAAGAGACCCAGTACTTC

j_call: TRBJ1-1
cdr3_length: 14
d_call: .
clone_size: .
v_call: TRBV27
cdr3_aa: CASRSRLVNTEAFF
cdr3_nt: TGTGCCAGCCGTTCCCGGCTAGTGAACACTGAAGCTTTCTTT